Presented here are 29 T cell receptor beta chains from one specimen sequenced in a study of T-cell memory formation after mild COVID-19. TCRdb re-called the 5' RACE reads through MiXCR, storing one row per CDR3 protein. The table shows under 700,000 distinct CDR3 sequences, with roughly 22% occurring only once. Material: PBMCs or a T cell subset sorted from them (not recorded which). These TCRs come from an adult woman who had mild COVID-19 (a few samples of this study predate the infection). Cell type and time point are not known.

This chain uses TRBV4-3 with TRBJ2-5; 7 bases map to TRBD2. This CDR3 is built from 14 residues. After removal of 0 bases from V and 4 bases from J, the junction contained 2 bases not matched to a gene. Germline CDR1 reads LGHNA; CDR2 reads YSLEER. The CDR3 DNA reads TGCGCCAGCAGCCAAGAGATAGCGGGAGAGACCCAGTACTTC. This translates into CASSQEIAGETQYF.

This clonotype was recorded only once. The V call is TRBV6-5, the J call TRBJ1-3, with 9 bases lining up with TRBD1. CDR1 is MNHEY, CDR2 SVGAGI, per germline. V lost 0 bases to trimming and J lost 2 bases; unmatched junction nucleotides: 2. The CDR3 is 16 amino acids. In nucleotides, the CDR3 is TGTGCCAGCAGTTACTCGAGACAGGGGGCTGGAAACACCATATATTTT. Translation gives CASSYSRQGAGNTIYF.

This clonotype was observed a handful of times. The gene calls are TRBV27 and TRBJ2-5, with 8 bases lining up with TRBD1. The CDR3 has 12 amino acids. J lost 4 bases, V lost 8 bases, and 3 bases had no gene match. Germline loops: CDR1 MNHEY, CDR2 SMNVEV (reference sequence). The CDR3 protein is CASRQGLETQYF. CDR3 in DNA: TGTGCCAGCCGACAGGGGTTAGAGACCCAGTACTTC.

The table lists this clonotype with a few counts. The chain joins TRBV27 to TRBJ1-1; TRBD1 agrees at 9 bases. The germline CDR1 and CDR2 sequences are MNHEY and SMNVEV (reference sequence). J was trimmed by 0 bases and V by 6 bases; bases with no gene match: 5. This CDR3 has 15 residues. CDR3 DNA sequence: TGTGCCAGCAGACGACAGGGGGGCATGAACACTGAAGCTTTCTTT. This sequence encodes CASRRQGGMNTEAFF.

A few counts support this clonotype. The CDR3 DNA reads TGTGCCAGCAGACCCGGGACTAGCGGAGACTACGAGCAGTACTTC. Translated, it gives CASRPGTSGDYEQYF. The V call is TRBV28, the J call TRBJ2-7, with 11 bases aligning to TRBD2. Germline CDR1 is MDHEN and CDR2 is SYDVKM. V dropped 6 bases and J dropped 3; count of bases not matched to a gene: 7. The CDR3 consists of 15 residues.

Ten or more counts support this clonotype. The chain employs TRBV20-1 and TRBJ2-7, with TRBD1 identical over 7 bases. The CDR3 contains 13 residues. V was pared by 4 bases and J by 3 bases, with 6 bases of the junction left unmatched. Germline CDR1 and CDR2: DFQATT and SNEGSKA (reference sequence). This CDR3 reads CSAINRGGYEQYF. DNA for the CDR3: TGCAGTGCTATAAACAGGGGCGGCTACGAGCAGTACTTC.

The chain carries TRBV28 and TRBJ2-5; D remains unclear. Germline values: CDR1 MDHEN, CDR2 SYDVKM. Trimming removed 4 bases from V and 1 base from J, with 10 bases in between. The CDR3 extends over 14 amino acids. The CDR3 region is CASSSSSLQETQYF. DNA of the CDR3: TGTGCCAGCAGTTCAAGTAGTCTCCAAGAGACCCAGTACTTC.

The chain couples TRBV12-3 or TRBV12-4 to TRBJ1-5; 8 bases agree with TRBD1. This CDR3 spans 13 amino acids. V dropped 6 bases and J dropped 6; count of bases not matched to a gene: 4. The chain's CDR3 is CASRTGAGQPQHF. Written as DNA, the CDR3 is TGTGCCAGCAGGACAGGGGCAGGTCAGCCCCAGCATTTT.

This chain uses TRBV30 with TRBJ2-3; 9 bases fit TRBD2. The CDR3 is 14 amino acids. The germline V gene has CDR1 GTSNPN and CDR2 SVGIG (reference sequence). The junction had 4 bases not matched to a gene; V was cut back by 2 bases and J by 4 bases. The CDR3: CAWSYLAGPDTQYF. The CDR3 DNA is TGTGCCTGGAGTTACCTAGCGGGACCAGATACGCAGTATTTT. Full variable domain (missing parts from reference TRBV30 and TRBJ2-3): SQTIHQWPATLVQPVGSPLSLECTVEGTSNPNLYWYRQAAGRGLQLLFYSVGIGQISSEVPQNLSASRPQDRQFILSSKKLLLSDSGFYLCAWSYLAGPDTQYFGPGTRLTVL.

The chain carries TRBV5-1 and TRBJ2-7; 13 positions match TRBD2. The germline V gene encodes CDR1 SGHRS and CDR2 YFSETQ. The trim removed 3 bases at V and 4 bases at J, leaving 4 bases unmatched. The length of the CDR3 is 15 residues. The CDR3 protein is CASSSTSGGTYEQYF. Here the CDR3 DNA reads TGCGCCAGCAGCTCGACTAGCGGGGGGACGTACGAGCAGTACTTC.

The genes are TRBV12-3 or TRBV12-4 and TRBJ1-1, with 7 nucleotides matching TRBD1. The CDR3 is 13 amino acids. V dropped 3 bases and J dropped 4; count of bases not matched to a gene: 2. The CDR3 coding sequence is TGTGCCAGCAGTTTCCCAGGGGGCACTGAAGCTTTCTTT. Its translation is CASSFPGGTEAFF.

The chain recombines TRBV20-1 with TRBJ1-2; the match to TRBD1 covers 10 bases. The ends lost 5 bases at V and 7 bases at J; junction bases unmatched: 7. Germline CDR1 and CDR2: DFQATT and SNEGSKA (reference sequence). The CDR3 loop spans 13 amino acids. CDR3 bases: TGCAGTGCTGTCCGGGACAGGGGCCGTGGCTACACCTTC. The encoded protein is CSAVRDRGRGYTF.

The CDR3 sequence is CASSLVSYDTQYF. In nucleotides, the CDR3 is TGTGCCAGCAGCTTAGTGTCCTACGATACGCAGTATTTT. J is TRBJ2-3 and V is TRBV7-3; D uncertain. V was cut by 2 bases and J by 6 bases, with 9 bases left in between. This CDR3 spans 13 amino acids. CDR1 and CDR2 (germline): SGHTA, FQGTGA.

The rearrangement joins TRBV20-1 to TRBJ2-7; TRBD1 is a possible D gene (5 bases). The germline V gene encodes CDR1 DFQATT and CDR2 SNEGSKA (reference sequence). V lost 4 bases to trimming and J lost 3 bases, with 10 bases between them. The CDR3 extends over 12 amino acids. The CDR3 coding sequence is TGCAGTGCTATCTTGGGGCACTACGAGCAGTACTTC. Amino acid sequence: CSAILGHYEQYF.

This clonotype showed up just a few times. The V and J genes are TRBV6-1 and TRBJ2-5; TRBD2 might be the D (5 bases). CDR3 length equals 14 residues. CDR1 is MNHNS and CDR2 is SASEGT in the germline V gene. V gave up 3 bases and J gave up 7 bases, with 15 bases separating them. The CDR3 protein is CASSDRTHGVTQYF. CDR3 bases: TGTGCCAGCAGTGACAGAACACACGGGGTGACCCAGTACTTC.

V is TRBV12-3 or TRBV12-4 and J is TRBJ2-2; D gene unclear. Trimming left V 3 bases short and J 3 bases short, with 11 bases between. This CDR3 has 15 amino acids. The CDR3 nucleotides read TGTGCCAGCAGTTTTCGTGGGCGAGACACCGGGGAGCTGTTTTTT. Its protein is CASSFRGRDTGELFF.

The rearrangement uses TRBV18 and TRBJ2-3, with 8 bases matching TRBD2. CDR1 and CDR2 (germline): KGHSH, LQKENI. CDR3 size: 17 residues. With V trimmed by 1 base and J by 3 bases, 9 bases remained unmatched. The CDR3 loop is CASSPLRGSGGTDTQYF. In DNA form, the CDR3 reads TGTGCCAGCTCACCACTCCGCGGGAGCGGGGGAACAGATACGCAGTATTTT.

This clonotype was counted a few times. The chain links TRBV5-4 to TRBJ2-1; 14 nucleotides line up with TRBD2. The CDR3 is 14 residues long. Germline values: CDR1 SGHNT, CDR2 YYREEE (reference sequence). The J segment lost 14 bases and the V segment lost 3 bases, leaving 7 bases of the junction unmatched. CDR3 coding DNA: TGTGCCAGCAGCTGGGGGACTAGCGGGGGCCCTGAGTTCTTC. As protein: CASSWGTSGGPEFF.

This clonotype was detected a few times. V usage is TRBV4-1 and J usage is TRBJ2-5, with 15 bases fitting TRBD2. V dropped 4 bases and J dropped 2; count of bases not matched to a gene: 2. This CDR3 contains 16 residues. Per the germline V gene, CDR1 is MGHRA and CDR2 is YSYEKL. The CDR3 nucleotides read TGCGCCAGCAGCCGGGGACTAGCGGGGGGTCAAGAGACCCAGTACTTC. Translation: CASSRGLAGGQETQYF.

V and J are TRBV3-1 and TRBJ2-1; D ambiguous. This CDR3 region has 14 residues. Germline V gives CDR1 LGHDT, CDR2 YNNKEL (reference sequence). V was cut by 4 bases and J by 8 bases, with 15 bases left in between. The CDR3 bases are TGTGCCAGCAGCCCCATCCCTCTTGGGGATGAGCAGTTCTTC. As protein: CASSPIPLGDEQFF.

The V and J genes are TRBV12-3 or TRBV12-4 and TRBJ1-5; 9 bases line up with TRBD1. The CDR3 spans 19 residues. Losses at the gene ends were 3 bases for V and 3 bases for J; bases not matched to a gene: 15. In nucleotides, the CDR3 is TGTGCCAGCAGTTTGGAAGTATCCGGGACAGGGATCATCAATCAGCCCCAGCATTTT. Translated: CASSLEVSGTGIINQPQHF.

The CDR3 DNA follows: TGTGCCAGCAGTTACTACGGGACAGGGGGAGATACTGAAGCTTTCTTT. Translation: CASSYYGTGGDTEAFF. The chain carries TRBV12-3 or TRBV12-4 and TRBJ1-1; TRBD1 aligns across 11 bases. The CDR3 totals 16 residues. V dropped 4 bases and J dropped 5; count of bases not matched to a gene: 9.

The table lists this clonotype with a few counts. In DNA form, the CDR3 reads TGTGCCAGCAGCGAGACAGGGCCCTACGAGCAGTACTTC. Translating gives CASSETGPYEQYF. The chain carries TRBV7-9 and TRBJ2-7; TRBD1 agrees at 7 bases. The CDR3 consists of 13 residues. Germline V gene data show CDR1 as SEHNR and CDR2 as FQNEAQ (reference sequence). Unmatched junction bases numbered 3, after V lost 5 bases and J lost 2 bases.

V gene TRBV15 combines with J gene TRBJ2-3; 14 positions agree with TRBD2. Per the germline V gene, CDR1 is LNHNV and CDR2 is YYDKDF (reference sequence). Trimming removed 5 bases from V and 6 bases from J; junction bases left unmatched: 7. The CDR3 has 16 residues. The CDR3 nucleotides are TGTGCCACCAGCCCTCCGACTAGCGGGGGGGTGGATACGCAGTATTTT. Translation gives CATSPPTSGGVDTQYF.

This sequence joins TRBV5-1 and TRBJ2-5; possibly TRBD1 for D (6 bases). Germline CDR1 SGHRS, CDR2 YFSETQ. V lost 4 bases to trimming and J lost 1 base, with 14 bases between them. CDR3 size: 15 residues. For the CDR3, the DNA is TGCGCCAGCAGCCCCCCGACAGGAACCCAAGAGACCCAGTACTTC. Protein sequence: CASSPPTGTQETQYF. The full variable domain, rest sourced from reference TRBV5-1 and TRBJ2-5, is KAGVTQTPRYLIKTRGQQVTLSCSPISGHRSVSWYQQTPGQGLQFLFEYFSETQRNKGNFPGRFSGRQFSNSRSEMNVSTLELGDSALYLCASSPPTGTQETQYFGPGTRLLVL.

This clonotype was observed a handful of times. This chain uses TRBV29-1 with TRBJ2-7; 8 nucleotides line up with TRBD2. The V segment lost 6 bases and the J segment 2 bases; nucleotides outside the gene matches: 6. This CDR3 region has 13 residues. Germline assignment: CDR1 SQVTM and CDR2 ANQGSEA. The CDR3 DNA is TGCAGCGTCGATAGCGGGACCCCCTACGAGCAGTACTTC. It yields the protein CSVDSGTPYEQYF.

CDR3: CASSQGDGNTIYF. CDR3 coding DNA: TGCGCCAGCAGCCAAGGGGATGGAAACACCATATATTTT. The rearrangement joins TRBV4-1 to TRBJ1-3; D remains ambiguous. Germline V gene sequence: CDR1 MGHRA, CDR2 YSYEKL. V gave up 1 base and J gave up 3 bases, with 4 bases separating them. The CDR3 is made up of 13 amino acids.

The rearrangement joins TRBV7-9 to TRBJ2-3; D is tentatively TRBD1 or TRBD2 (5 bases each). The CDR3 covers 15 residues. The V end lost 2 bases, the J end lost 5 bases, and 14 bases lay between the germline ends. The germline CDR1 and CDR2 sequences are SEHNR and FQNEAQ (reference sequence). In nucleotides, the CDR3 is TGTGCCAGCAGCTTATCCCTAGGGGAGAAAGATACGCAGTATTTT. Its translation: CASSLSLGEKDTQYF.

This clonotype was picked up a small number of times. This rearrangement joins TRBV6-5 to TRBJ2-5, with 10 bases matching TRBD1. The CDR3 contains 14 residues. Unmatched junction bases numbered 3, after V lost 2 bases and J lost 6 bases. Germline CDR1 and CDR2: MNHEY and SVGAGI. This CDR3 is CASSYPDRGKTQYF. The CDR3 DNA follows: TGTGCCAGCAGTTACCCGGACAGGGGGAAGACCCAGTACTTC.